One sample yielded the 9 T cell receptor beta chains listed below, sequenced in a study of blood T cell repertoires in COVID-19. Sequenced by immunoSEQ multiplex PCR; TCRdb stores in-frame clones only, minus some. The sample has around 85,000 clones; approximately 90% are singletons. Sample: peripheral blood. The receptor set was obtained from a man in his 60s with acute or convalescent COVID-19.

The genes are TRBV6-1 and TRBJ2-7; tentatively, D is TRBD2 (5 bases). The CDR3 covers 13 residues. The germline V and J ends were trimmed by 0 bases and 8 bases, with 11 bases remaining between them. Germline-derived CDR1 and CDR2 are MNHNS and SASEGT. CDR3 coding DNA: TGTGCCAGCAGTGAAGCGCCGGACTCCAAGCAGTACTTC. It yields the protein CASSEAPDSKQYF.

The chain combines TRBV18 with TRBJ2-3, with 7 positions matching TRBD2. The CDR3 has 16 amino acids. V dropped 2 bases and J dropped 0; count of bases not matched to a gene: 5. Germline V gene sequence: CDR1 KGHSH, CDR2 LQKENI. The CDR3: CASSPMIAGSTDTQYF. The CDR3, as DNA: TGTGCCAGCTCACCAATGATAGCGGGCAGCACAGATACGCAGTATTTT.

The CDR3 nucleotides read TGCGCCAGCACCCAACAGGGAGACGAGCAGTACTTC. This gives the protein CASTQQGDEQYF. V usage is TRBV5-1 and J usage is TRBJ2-7; TRBD1 is a possible D gene (6 bases). Trimming took off 6 bases at V and 5 bases at J, with 12 bases between the two ends. Germline CDR1 is SGHRS and CDR2 is YFSETQ. This CDR3 spans 12 amino acids.

This clone has just one count. The V call is TRBV11-2, the J call TRBJ1-2; TRBD1 aligns across 10 bases. After removal of 7 bases from V and 7 bases from J, the junction contained 21 bases not matched to a gene. This CDR3 region has 18 residues. Looked up from germline, CDR1 is SGHAT and CDR2 is FQNNGV. CDR3 protein: CASTSSRQGAPGAIGYTF. CDR3 nucleotide sequence: TGTGCCAGCACCTCATCGAGACAGGGGGCGCCTGGGGCTATTGGCTACACCTTC.

The chain is built from TRBV11-2 and TRBJ2-1, with TRBD1 identical over 12 bases. The CDR3 runs 17 residues. CDR1 and CDR2 from the germline V gene are SGHAT and FQNNGV. After removal of 5 bases from V and 0 bases from J, the junction contained 5 bases not matched to a gene. DNA of the CDR3: TGTGCCAGCAGCCCCCGGGACAGGGGGCACTCCTACAATGAGCAGTTCTTC. Translation gives CASSPRDRGHSYNEQFF.

J is TRBJ2-3 and V is TRBV7-2; D is uncertain. Germline assignment: CDR1 SGHTA and CDR2 FQGNSA. This CDR3 region has 12 residues. The V end was cut by 5 bases, the J end by 2 bases, with 5 bases between. This CDR3 is CASSRYTDTQYF. The DNA of the CDR3 is TGTGCCAGCAGCCGTTACACAGATACGCAGTATTTT.

The rearrangement uses TRBV2 and TRBJ2-2; TRBD1 is a possible D gene (5 bases). The CDR3 sequence is 16 residues long. The germline CDR1 and CDR2 sequences are SNHLY and FYNNEI. V was clipped by 0 bases and J by 5 bases, with 13 bases between them. CDR3 bases: TGTGCCAGCAGTGAAGCCGCAGGGTTAGGGACCGGGGAGCTGTTTTTT. It translates to CASSEAAGLGTGELFF.

The chain combines TRBV5-1 with TRBJ2-7; 10 nucleotides align to TRBD2. Germline loops: CDR1 SGHRS, CDR2 YFSETQ. This CDR3 contains 15 residues. With 4 bases clipped from V and 0 bases from J, the junction kept 4 bases outside the gene matches. The DNA of the CDR3 is TGCGCCAGCAGCCCGCTAGCGGGGGACTCCTACGAGCAGTACTTC. Translated: CASSPLAGDSYEQYF.

This clone has a single count. The chain carries TRBV19 and TRBJ1-5; 7 bases are shared with TRBD1. V trimming: 1 base; J trimming: 7 bases; junction bases outside the gene matches: 7. Germline-derived CDR1 and CDR2 are LNHDA and SQIVND (reference sequence). The CDR3 has 15 residues. The CDR3 nucleotides are TGTGCCAGTAGTATAGTGGCAGGGGGAGGCCAGCCCCAGCATTTT. Translated, it gives CASSIVAGGGQPQHF.